This T cell receptor beta chain is drawn from a study of blood T cell repertoires in COVID-19. Sequenced by immunoSEQ multiplex PCR; TCRdb stores in-frame clones only, minus some. The sample carries roughly 220,000 clones, over 60% recorded once. This clone was recorded once. The source of this sequence is a woman between 65 and 79 years old with acute or convalescent COVID-19. Sequenced material: peripheral blood.

The CDR3 region is CASSPRERETQYF. The CDR3 DNA reads as TGTGCCAGTAGTCCCCGGGAGCGGGAGACCCAGTACTTC. V and J are TRBV19 and TRBJ2-5; the D gene is possibly TRBD2 (6 bases). The CDR3 loop spans 13 amino acids. Germline V gene lookup returns CDR1 LNHDA and CDR2 SQIVND (reference sequence). V dropped 5 bases and J dropped 5 bases, with 12 bases sitting between them. The complete variable domain, with remaining parts taken from reference TRBV19 and TRBJ2-5, reads DGGITQSPKYLFRKEGQNVTLSCEQNLNHDAMYWYRQDPGQGLRLIYYSQIVNDFQKGDIAEGYSVSREKKESFPLTVTSAQKNPTAFYLCASSPRERETQYFGPGTRLLVL.